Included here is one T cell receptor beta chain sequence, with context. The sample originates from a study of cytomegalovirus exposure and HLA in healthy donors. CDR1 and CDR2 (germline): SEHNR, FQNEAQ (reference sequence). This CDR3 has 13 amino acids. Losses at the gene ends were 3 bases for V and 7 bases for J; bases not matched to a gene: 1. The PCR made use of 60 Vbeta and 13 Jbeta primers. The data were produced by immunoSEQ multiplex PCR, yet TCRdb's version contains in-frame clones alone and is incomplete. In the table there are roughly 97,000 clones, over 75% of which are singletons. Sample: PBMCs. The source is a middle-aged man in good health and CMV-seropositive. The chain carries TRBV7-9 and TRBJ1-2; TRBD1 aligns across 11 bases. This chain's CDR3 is CASSLGTGGGYTF. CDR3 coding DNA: TGTGCCAGCAGCTTGGGGACAGGGGGTGGCTACACCTTC.